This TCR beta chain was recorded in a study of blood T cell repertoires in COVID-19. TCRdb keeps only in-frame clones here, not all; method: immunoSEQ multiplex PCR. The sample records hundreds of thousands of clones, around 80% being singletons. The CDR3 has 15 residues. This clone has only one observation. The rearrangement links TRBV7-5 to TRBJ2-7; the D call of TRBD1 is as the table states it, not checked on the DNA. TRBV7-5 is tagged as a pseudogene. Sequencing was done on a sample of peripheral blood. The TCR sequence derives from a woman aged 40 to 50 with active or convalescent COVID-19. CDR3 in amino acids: CVRNPGQRSSYEQYV. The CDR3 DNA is TGTGTCAGAAACCCGGGACAGAGGAGCTCCTACGAGCAGTACGTC.